These 4 T cell receptor beta chains share one sample of origin, sequenced in a study of spatial heterogeneity in lung cancer. Study-wide points: Tracking of tumor mutation counts was seen in expanded intratumoral alpha and beta TCR counts.

TCRdb ran MiXCR on the 5' RACE reads and lists one entry per CDR3 protein. Among about 11,000 distinct CDR3 sequences listed, 5.2% were seen once. Time point noted: sample taken at primary tumor resection. Which antigens these TCRs recognize remains unknown. Sequences were derived from lung tumor tissue, sampled at surgery. These TCRs come from a male donor with early-stage non-small cell lung cancer.

This clonotype has at least ten counts. This beta chain slipped into a library made for alpha chains as a stray read, so its size is not meaningful. The chain joins TRBV14 to TRBJ2-1, with no clear D. The CDR3 length is 14 residues. Germline lookup yields CDR1 SGHDN and CDR2 FVKESK. Trimming stripped 3 bases from V and 8 bases from J, with 14 bases between. The CDR3 loop is CASSHRTRLDEQFF. As DNA, the CDR3 is TGTGCCAGCAGCCATAGGACCCGCCTCGATGAGCAGTTCTTC.

This clonotype was observed at least ten times. This beta chain was picked up by a library intended for alpha chains and is off target, so its count carries little meaning. The rearrangement joins TRBV2 to TRBJ1-1; no reliable D call. The V end lost 1 base, the J end lost 1 base, and 4 bases lay between the germline ends. The CDR3 spans 13 residues. The germline V gene has CDR1 SNHLY and CDR2 FYNNEI. The CDR3 is CASSEDPNTEAFF. The CDR3 DNA sequence: TGTGCCAGCAGTGAAGACCCGAACACTGAAGCTTTCTTT.

This clonotype was recorded many times. Little can be read into the size of this beta chain, an off-target read in a library designed for alpha chains. This chain connects TRBV20-1 to TRBJ1-5; the D gene is possibly TRBD1 (5 bases). Germline values: CDR1 DFQATT, CDR2 SNEGSKA (reference sequence). The CDR3 runs to 15 residues. Trimming cost V 6 bases and J 2 bases, with 17 bases left between them. This chain's CDR3 is CSARTGGSGNQPQHF. The CDR3 DNA sequence: TGCAGTGCGAGAACAGGAGGATCGGGCAATCAGCCCCAGCATTTT.

This clonotype was recorded at least ten times. This beta chain is an off-target read within a library intended for alpha chains, so its frequency means little. The chain joins TRBV4-1 to TRBJ2-3; weak D call: TRBD1 (5 bases). There are 13 residues in the CDR3. V was shortened by 1 base and J by 4 bases, with 6 bases between the two germline ends. The germline V gene encodes CDR1 MGHRA and CDR2 YSYEKL. Here the CDR3 reads CASSQVTADTQYF. The CDR3 nucleotides read TGCGCCAGCAGCCAAGTGACAGCAGATACGCAGTATTTT.